This TCR beta chain was sequenced for a study of blood T cells in healthy people across ages. Using a J-beta primer mix together with a sample-barcoded 5' primer, a second PCR was run for roughly 7 to 12 cycles. Using its own MiXCR run on the 5' RACE reads, TCRdb lists one record per CDR3 protein. The data contain about 830,000 distinct CDR3 sequences, around 68% of them singletons. The source is a man younger than 45 in good health. Sequenced input: blood.

CDR3 amino acids: CASSVDGGGTYNEQFF. In DNA form, the CDR3 reads TGTGCCAGCAGCGTAGATGGCGGGGGTACCTACAATGAGCAGTTCTTC. The rearrangement uses TRBV9 and TRBJ2-1; 7 bases match TRBD2. V shed 0 bases, J shed 2 bases, and the junction held 5 bases outside the gene matches. The CDR3 is 16 amino acids. Germline V gene sequence: CDR1 SGDLS, CDR2 YYNGEE.